This TCR beta chain comes out of a study of blood T cell repertoires in COVID-19. At the level of the study: The United States, Italy and Spain were the sources of the acute and convalescent COVID-19 samples. The analysed material was cDNA or gDNA that came from T cells, B-cell-depleted T cells, or PBMCs.

Authors' processing steps: Amplification from reference gene primers served as the basis for estimated nucleated cell counts. Sequenced by immunoSEQ multiplex PCR; TCRdb stores in-frame clones only, minus some. Clone size and V and J calls were adopted from that table, with D and trimming inferred from the DNA. The sample shows about 300,000 clones, more than 70% of them seen only once. The V end lost 5 bases, the J end lost 0 bases, and 6 bases lay between the germline ends. There are 13 residues in the CDR3. The germline V gene has CDR1 SGDLS and CDR2 YYNGEE. The chain employs TRBV9 and TRBJ1-5, with D unclear. The receptor comes from a woman between 50 and 59 years old with acute or convalescent COVID-19. What was sequenced was peripheral blood. The CDR3 loop is CASSRGSNQPQHF. CDR3 bases: TGTGCCAGCAGTCGGGGTAGCAATCAGCCCCAGCATTTT. The whole variable domain, remainder taken from reference TRBV9 and TRBJ1-5, is DSGVTQTPKHLITATGQRVTLRCSPRSGDLSVYWYQQSLDQGLQFLIQYYNGEERAKGNILERFSAQQFPDLHSELNLSSLELGDSALYFCASSRGSNQPQHFGDGTRLSIL.